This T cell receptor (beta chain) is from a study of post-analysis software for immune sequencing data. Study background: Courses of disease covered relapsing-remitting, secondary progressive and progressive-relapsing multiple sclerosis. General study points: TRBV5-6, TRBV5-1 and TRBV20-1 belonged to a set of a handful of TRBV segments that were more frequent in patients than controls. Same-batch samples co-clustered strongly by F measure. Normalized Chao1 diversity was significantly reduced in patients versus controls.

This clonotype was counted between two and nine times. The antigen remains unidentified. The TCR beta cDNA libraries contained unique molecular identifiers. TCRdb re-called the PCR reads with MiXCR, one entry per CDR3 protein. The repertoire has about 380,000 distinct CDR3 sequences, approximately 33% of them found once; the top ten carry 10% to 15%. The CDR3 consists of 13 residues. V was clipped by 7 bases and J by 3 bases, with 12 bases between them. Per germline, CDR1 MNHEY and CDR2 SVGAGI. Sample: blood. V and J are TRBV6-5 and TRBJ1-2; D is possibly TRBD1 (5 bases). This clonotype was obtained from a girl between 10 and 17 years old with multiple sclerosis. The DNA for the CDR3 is TGTGCCAGCACAGGGCTAAGACACTATGGCTACACCTTC. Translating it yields CASTGLRHYGYTF.